This TCR beta chain came from a study of CD8+ T cells in alopecia areata. This sample's treatment: oral pan-JAK inhibitor, 5-10 mg twice daily. Lesional scalp punch biopsies and peripheral blood came from alopecia areata patients. Extracted RNA was reverse transcribed, and the resulting cDNA served as sequencing template. Clones were read by immunoSEQ multiplex PCR, and TCRdb kept only the in-frame ones, dropping some. This table has about 180,000 clones, 51% appearing once. Trimming left V 0 bases short and J 6 bases short, with 10 bases between. This CDR3 has 14 residues. CDR1 and CDR2 from the germline V gene are SGHDT and YYEEEE.

The sequence was obtained from a human donor with alopecia areata. V gene TRBV5-6 combines with J gene TRBJ1-5, with D hard to call. The sample here was CD8+ T cells sorted from blood, taken between weeks 51 and 52, from a patient treated with tofacitinib. The DNA for the CDR3 is TGTGCCAGCAGCTTGGGGGTTACCCCTCAGCCCCAGCATTTT. This translates into CASSLGVTPQPQHF.